The 4 T cell receptor beta chains reported below all come from one sample, sequenced in a study of T cell changes during pregnancy in multiple sclerosis. TCRdb's table, derived via immunoSEQ multiplex PCR, lists solely in-frame clones and lacks some. In the table there are over 10,000 clones, approximately 89% of which are singletons. Specimen: CD8+ T cells from peripheral blood mononuclear cells, collected in the second trimester of pregnancy. Receptor source: a female donor in good health, enrolled as a control in a pregnancy study.

The chain is built from TRBV18 and TRBJ2-2; D perhaps matches TRBD1 (5 bases). Looked up from germline, CDR1 is KGHSH and CDR2 is LQKENI. The CDR3 is 13 residues long. V was shortened by 4 bases and J by 3 bases, with 6 bases between the two germline ends. The CDR3 DNA is TGTGCCAGCTCACAGGGGTACACCGGGGAGCTGTTTTTT. This encodes CASSQGYTGELFF.

The chain uses TRBV6-1 and TRBJ2-3; 11 nucleotides agree with TRBD2. From germline, CDR1 is MNHNS and CDR2 SASEGT. The CDR3 is 17 residues long. With 1 base clipped from V and 2 bases from J, the junction kept 5 bases outside the gene matches. The CDR3 spells CASSEGLAGGVTDTQYF. As DNA, the CDR3 is TGTGCCAGCAGTGAAGGGCTAGCGGGGGGCGTCACAGATACGCAGTATTTT.

In this sample, this clone is large. The genes are TRBV6-4 and TRBJ2-2; unclear D gene. Trimming removed 4 bases at V and 6 bases at J, with 12 bases between. The CDR3 is made up of 14 amino acids. Germline V gene data show CDR1 as MRHNA and CDR2 as SNTAGT. CDR3 sequence: CASSASMESGELFF. As DNA, the CDR3 is TGTGCCAGCAGTGCCTCAATGGAGTCCGGGGAGCTGTTTTTT.

This chain joins TRBV4-1 and TRBJ2-7, with 8 bases matching TRBD1. The CDR3 has 17 residues. Germline V gene lookup returns CDR1 MGHRA and CDR2 YSYEKL. J lost 2 bases, V lost 0 bases, and 9 bases had no gene match. The CDR3 region is CASSQDKVGTGAYEQYF. The CDR3 coding sequence is TGCGCCAGCAGCCAAGATAAGGTAGGGACAGGAGCCTACGAGCAGTACTTC.